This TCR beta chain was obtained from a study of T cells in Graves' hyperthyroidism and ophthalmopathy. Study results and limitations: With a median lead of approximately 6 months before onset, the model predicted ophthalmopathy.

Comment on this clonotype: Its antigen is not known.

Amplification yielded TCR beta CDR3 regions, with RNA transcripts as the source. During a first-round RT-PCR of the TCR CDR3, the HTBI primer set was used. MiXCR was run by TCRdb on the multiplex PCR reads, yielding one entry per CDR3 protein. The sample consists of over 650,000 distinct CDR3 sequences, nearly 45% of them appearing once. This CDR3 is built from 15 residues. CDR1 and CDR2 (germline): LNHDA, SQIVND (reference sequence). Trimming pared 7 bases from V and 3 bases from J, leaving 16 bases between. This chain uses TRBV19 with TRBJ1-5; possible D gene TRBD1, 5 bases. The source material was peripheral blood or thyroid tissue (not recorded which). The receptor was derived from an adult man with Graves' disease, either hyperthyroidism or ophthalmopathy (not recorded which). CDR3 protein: CASKLGAGHNQPQHF. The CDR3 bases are TGTGCCAGTAAATTGGGCGCGGGGCACAATCAGCCCCAGCATTTT. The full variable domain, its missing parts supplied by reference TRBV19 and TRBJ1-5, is DGGITQSPKYLFRKEGQNVTLSCEQNLNHDAMYWYRQDPGQGLRLIYYSQIVNDFQKGDIAEGYSVSREKKESFPLTVTSAQKNPTAFYLCASKLGAGHNQPQHFGDGTRLSIL.